The sequence of this TCR beta chain was determined in a study of radiotherapy plus CTLA-4 blockade in lung cancer. Chemo-refractory metastatic non-small-cell lung cancer patients were treated with focal radiation plus CTLA-4 blockade with ipilimumab. There are 13 residues in the CDR3. Deletions cut 2 bases from V and 3 bases from J, with 4 bases between. From germline, CDR1 is ENHRY and CDR2 SYGVKD. Study-wide results and caveats: Increased serum interferon-beta after radiation also reportedly predicted response strongly. In blood, tumor-derived TCR clones expanded after radiotherapy plus ipilimumab.

Notes on this clone: Its antigen is undetermined.

The data were produced by immunoSEQ multiplex PCR, yet TCRdb's version contains in-frame clones alone and is incomplete. The table lists 70,000 to 95,000 clones, around 81% of them singletons. The chain joins TRBV10-3 to TRBJ2-2; no firm D call. Sequencing used peripheral blood, obtained from a patient treated with radiotherapy plus ipilimumab. The receptor's source is a human donor with non-small cell lung cancer that progressed on radiotherapy plus ipilimumab. CDR3 amino acids: CAISELDTGELFF. The CDR3 region has the DNA TGTGCCATCAGTGAGCTAGACACCGGGGAGCTGTTTTTT.